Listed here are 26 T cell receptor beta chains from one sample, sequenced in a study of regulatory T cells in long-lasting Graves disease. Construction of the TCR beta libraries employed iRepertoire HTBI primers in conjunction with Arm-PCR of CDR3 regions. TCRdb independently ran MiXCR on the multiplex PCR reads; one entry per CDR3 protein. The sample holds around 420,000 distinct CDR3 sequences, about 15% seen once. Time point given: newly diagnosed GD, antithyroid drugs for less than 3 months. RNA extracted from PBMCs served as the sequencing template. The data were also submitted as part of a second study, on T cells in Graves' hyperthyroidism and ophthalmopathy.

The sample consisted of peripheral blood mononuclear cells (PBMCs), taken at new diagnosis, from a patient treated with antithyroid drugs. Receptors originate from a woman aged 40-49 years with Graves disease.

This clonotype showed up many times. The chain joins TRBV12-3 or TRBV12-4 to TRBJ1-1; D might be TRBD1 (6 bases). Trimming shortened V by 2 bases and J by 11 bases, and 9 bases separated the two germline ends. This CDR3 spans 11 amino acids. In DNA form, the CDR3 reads TGTGCCAGCAGTTTAAAGGGGGAGGCTTTCTTT. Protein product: CASSLKGEAFF.

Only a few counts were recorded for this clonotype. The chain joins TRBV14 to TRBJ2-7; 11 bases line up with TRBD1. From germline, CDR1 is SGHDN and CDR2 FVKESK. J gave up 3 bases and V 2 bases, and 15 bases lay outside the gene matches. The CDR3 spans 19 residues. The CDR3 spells CASSQRSPYSGTGGYEQYF. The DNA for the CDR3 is TGTGCCAGCAGCCAAAGATCGCCCTATTCCGGGACAGGGGGCTACGAGCAGTACTTC.

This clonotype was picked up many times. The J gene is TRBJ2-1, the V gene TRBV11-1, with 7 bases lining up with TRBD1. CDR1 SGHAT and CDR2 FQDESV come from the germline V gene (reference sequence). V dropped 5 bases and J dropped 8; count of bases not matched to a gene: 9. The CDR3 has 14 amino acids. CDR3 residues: CASSRNRGSDEQFF. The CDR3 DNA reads TGTGCCAGCAGCCGGAACAGGGGAAGCGATGAGCAGTTCTTC.

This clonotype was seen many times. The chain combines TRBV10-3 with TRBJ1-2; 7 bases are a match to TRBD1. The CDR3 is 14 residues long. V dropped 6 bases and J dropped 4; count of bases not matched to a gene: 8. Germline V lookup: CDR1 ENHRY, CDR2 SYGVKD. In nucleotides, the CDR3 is TGTGCCATCAGATCTGGGGGACAGAGCTATGGCTACACCTTC. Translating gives CAIRSGGQSYGYTF.

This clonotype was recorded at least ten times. CDR3 in amino acids: CATTDDRDEAFF. The DNA for the CDR3 is TGTGCCACCACCGACGACAGGGATGAAGCTTTCTTT. The rearrangement joins TRBV24-1 to TRBJ1-1; TRBD1 matches 7 bases. Trimming took 8 bases from V and 7 from J; bases not matched to a gene: 6. The length of the CDR3 is 12 residues. Looked up from germline, CDR1 is KGHDR and CDR2 is SFDVKD.

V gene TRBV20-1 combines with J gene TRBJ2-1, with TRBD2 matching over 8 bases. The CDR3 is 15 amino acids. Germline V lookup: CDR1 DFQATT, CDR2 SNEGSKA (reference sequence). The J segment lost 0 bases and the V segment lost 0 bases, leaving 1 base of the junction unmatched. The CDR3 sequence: CSAREGLGSYNEQFF. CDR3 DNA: TGCAGTGCTAGAGAGGGACTAGGCTCCTACAATGAGCAGTTCTTC.

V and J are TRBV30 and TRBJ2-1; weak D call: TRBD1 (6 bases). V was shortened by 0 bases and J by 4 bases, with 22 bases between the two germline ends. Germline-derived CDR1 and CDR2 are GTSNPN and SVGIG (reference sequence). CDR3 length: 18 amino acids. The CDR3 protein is CAWSVRPGVSGLYNEQFF. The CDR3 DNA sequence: TGTGCCTGGAGTGTACGACCAGGGGTTTCTGGGCTATACAATGAGCAGTTCTTC.

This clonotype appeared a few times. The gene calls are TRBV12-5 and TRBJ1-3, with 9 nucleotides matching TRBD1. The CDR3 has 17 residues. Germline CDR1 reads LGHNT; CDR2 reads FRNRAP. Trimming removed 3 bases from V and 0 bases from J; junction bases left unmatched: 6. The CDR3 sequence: CASGFPGTGSSGNTIYF. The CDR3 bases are TGTGCTAGTGGTTTCCCAGGGACAGGGAGCTCTGGAAACACCATATATTTT.

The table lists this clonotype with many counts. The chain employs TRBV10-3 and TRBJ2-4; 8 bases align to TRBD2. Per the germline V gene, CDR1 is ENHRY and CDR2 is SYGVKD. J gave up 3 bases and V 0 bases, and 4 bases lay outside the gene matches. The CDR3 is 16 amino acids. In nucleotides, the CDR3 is TGTGCCATCAGTGAGTCAGCGGGAGCAGGCAAAAACATTCAGTACTTC. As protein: CAISESAGAGKNIQYF.

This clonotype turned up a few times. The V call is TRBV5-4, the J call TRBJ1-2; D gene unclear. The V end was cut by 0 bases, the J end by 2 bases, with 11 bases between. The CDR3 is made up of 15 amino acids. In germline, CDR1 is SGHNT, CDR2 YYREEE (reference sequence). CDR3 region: CASSLAWTENYGYTF. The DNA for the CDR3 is TGTGCCAGCAGCTTGGCGTGGACCGAGAACTATGGCTACACCTTC.

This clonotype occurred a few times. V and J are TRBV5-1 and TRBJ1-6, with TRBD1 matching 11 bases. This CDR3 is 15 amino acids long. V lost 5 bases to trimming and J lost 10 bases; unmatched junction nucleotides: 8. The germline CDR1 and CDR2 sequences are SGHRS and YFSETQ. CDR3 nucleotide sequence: TGCGCCAGCAGTGGACAGGGGGCTCCTGAGTCACCCCTCCACTTT. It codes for CASSGQGAPESPLHF.

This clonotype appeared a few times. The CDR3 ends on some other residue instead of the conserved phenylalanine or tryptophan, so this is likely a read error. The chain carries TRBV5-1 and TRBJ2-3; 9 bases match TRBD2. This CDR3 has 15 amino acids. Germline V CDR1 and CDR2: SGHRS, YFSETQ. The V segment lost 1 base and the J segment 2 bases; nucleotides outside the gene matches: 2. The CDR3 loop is CASSLTSGYTDTQYV. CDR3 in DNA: TGCGCCAGCAGCTTGACTAGCGGGTACACAGATACGCAGTATGTT.

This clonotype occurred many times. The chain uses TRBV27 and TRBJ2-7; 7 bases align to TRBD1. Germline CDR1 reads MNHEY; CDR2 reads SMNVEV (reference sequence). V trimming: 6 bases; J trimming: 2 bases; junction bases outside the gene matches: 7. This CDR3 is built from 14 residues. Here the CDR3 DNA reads TGTGCCAGCAGACCTCCGGGACAGACCTACGAGCAGTACTTC. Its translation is CASRPPGQTYEQYF.

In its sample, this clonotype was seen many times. CDR3 bases: TGTGCCAGCAAGGCTTCCACTCTGGTCAATGAGCAGTTCTTC. Encoded protein: CASKASTLVNEQFF. The chain has TRBV2 and TRBJ2-1; D is unclear. Between the trimmed V and J ends, which lost 7 bases and 6 bases, there was a span of 16 bases. Germline V gene sequence: CDR1 SNHLY, CDR2 FYNNEI. The CDR3 is made up of 14 amino acids.

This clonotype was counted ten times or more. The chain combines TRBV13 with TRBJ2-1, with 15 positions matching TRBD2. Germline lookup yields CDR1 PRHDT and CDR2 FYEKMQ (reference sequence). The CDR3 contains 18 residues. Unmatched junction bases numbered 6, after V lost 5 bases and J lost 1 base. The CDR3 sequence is CASSVGTSGRRSYNEQFF. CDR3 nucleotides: TGTGCCAGCAGCGTCGGGACTAGCGGGAGGAGGTCCTACAATGAGCAGTTCTTC.

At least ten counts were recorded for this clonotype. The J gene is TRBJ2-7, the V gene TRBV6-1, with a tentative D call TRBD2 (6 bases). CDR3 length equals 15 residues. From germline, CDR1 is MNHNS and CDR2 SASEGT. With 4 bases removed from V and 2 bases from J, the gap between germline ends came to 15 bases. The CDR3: CASSAPGTDTYEQYF. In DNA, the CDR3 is TGTGCCAGCAGTGCGCCCGGGACTGACACCTACGAGCAGTACTTC.

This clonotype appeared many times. The DNA for the CDR3 is TGTGCCAGCAGTCCAGGACAGGGTGGGGATACGCAGTATTTT. Protein: CASSPGQGGDTQYF. The chain uses TRBV12-3 or TRBV12-4 and TRBJ2-3, with 8 bases identical to TRBD1. The CDR3 sequence is 14 residues long. With V trimmed by 5 bases and J by 6 bases, 7 bases remained unmatched.

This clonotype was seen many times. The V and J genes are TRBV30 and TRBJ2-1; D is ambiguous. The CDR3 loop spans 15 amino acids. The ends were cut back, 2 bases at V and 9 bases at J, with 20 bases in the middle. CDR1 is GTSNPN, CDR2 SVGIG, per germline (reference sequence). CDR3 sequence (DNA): TGTGCCTGGAGTCTTGGTGGTCTAGGCTCGGGTGAGCAGTTCTTC. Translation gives CAWSLGGLGSGEQFF.

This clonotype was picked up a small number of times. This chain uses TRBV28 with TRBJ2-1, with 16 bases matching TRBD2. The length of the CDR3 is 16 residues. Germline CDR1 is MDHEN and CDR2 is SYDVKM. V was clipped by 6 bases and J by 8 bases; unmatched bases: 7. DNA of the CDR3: TGTGCCAGCAGACCAGTGGGACTAGCGGGAGGGGATGAGCAGTTCTTC. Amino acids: CASRPVGLAGGDEQFF. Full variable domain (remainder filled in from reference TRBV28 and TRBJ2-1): DVKVTQSSRYLVKRTGEKVFLECVQDMDHENMFWYRQDPGLGLRLIYFSYDVKMKEKGDIPEGYSVSREKKERFSLILESASTNQTSMYLCASRPVGLAGGDEQFFGPGTRLTVL.

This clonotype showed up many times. CDR3: CASSYSTSGKSHEQYF. The CDR3, as DNA: TGTGCCAGCAGTTACTCGACTAGCGGGAAGTCCCACGAGCAGTACTTC. The chain links TRBV6-5 to TRBJ2-7; 11 bases fit TRBD2. The V and J ends lost 0 bases and 5 bases, in that order; junction bases with no gene match: 6. This CDR3 comprises 16 residues. From germline, CDR1 is MNHEY and CDR2 SVGAGI.

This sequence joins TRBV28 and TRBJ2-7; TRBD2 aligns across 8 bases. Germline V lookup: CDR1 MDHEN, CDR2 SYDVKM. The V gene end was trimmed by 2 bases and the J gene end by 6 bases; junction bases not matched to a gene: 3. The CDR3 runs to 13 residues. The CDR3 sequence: CASSLNGRGEQYF. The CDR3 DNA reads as TGTGCCAGCAGTTTAAACGGGAGGGGCGAGCAGTACTTC.

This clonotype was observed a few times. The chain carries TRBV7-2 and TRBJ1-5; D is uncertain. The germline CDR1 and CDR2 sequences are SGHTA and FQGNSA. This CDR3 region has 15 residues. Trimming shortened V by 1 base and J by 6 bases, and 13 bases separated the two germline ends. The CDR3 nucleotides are TGTGCCAGCAGCTTAGTAGAAGGAAAGGGTCAGCCCCAGCATTTT. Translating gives CASSLVEGKGQPQHF.

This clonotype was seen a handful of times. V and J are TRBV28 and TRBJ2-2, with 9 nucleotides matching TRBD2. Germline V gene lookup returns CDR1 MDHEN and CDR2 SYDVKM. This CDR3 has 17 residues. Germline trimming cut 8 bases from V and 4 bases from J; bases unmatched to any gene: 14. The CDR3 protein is CASRIRRAGGSTGELFF. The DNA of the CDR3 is TGTGCCAGCCGCATACGGAGGGCGGGAGGGAGCACCGGGGAGCTGTTTTTT. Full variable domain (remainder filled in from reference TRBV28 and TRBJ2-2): DVKVTQSSRYLVKRTGEKVFLECVQDMDHENMFWYRQDPGLGLRLIYFSYDVKMKEKGDIPEGYSVSREKKERFSLILESASTNQTSMYLCASRIRRAGGSTGELFFGEGSRLTVL.

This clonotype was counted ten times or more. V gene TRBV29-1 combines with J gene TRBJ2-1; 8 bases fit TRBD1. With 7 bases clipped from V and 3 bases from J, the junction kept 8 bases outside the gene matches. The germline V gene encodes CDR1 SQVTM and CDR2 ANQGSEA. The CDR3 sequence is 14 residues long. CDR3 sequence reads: CSGTGSQDYNEQFF. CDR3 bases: TGCAGCGGGACAGGGTCCCAAGACTACAATGAGCAGTTCTTC.

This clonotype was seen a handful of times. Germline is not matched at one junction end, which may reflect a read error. CDR3 sequence reads: CASSFGQDLSGAYVLTF. CDR3 DNA sequence: TGTGCCAGCAGCTTCGGACAGGACCTTTCCGGGGCCTACGTCCTGACTTTC. The chain has TRBV5-5 and TRBJ2-6, with 7 bases aligning to TRBD1. CDR1 is SGHKS, CDR2 YYEKEE, per germline (reference sequence). CDR3 size: 17 residues.

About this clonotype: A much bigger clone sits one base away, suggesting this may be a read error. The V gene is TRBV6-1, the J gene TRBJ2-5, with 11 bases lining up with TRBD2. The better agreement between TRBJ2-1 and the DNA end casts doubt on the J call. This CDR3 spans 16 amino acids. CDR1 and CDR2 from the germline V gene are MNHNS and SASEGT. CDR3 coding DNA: TGTGCCAGCAGTGATAGCGGGAGGGGCGCCCACAATGAGCAGTTCTTC. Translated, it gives CASSDSGRGAHNEQFF.